These 17 T cell receptor beta chains originate from one sample sequenced in a study of molecular identifiers for immune sequencing clone quantification (dated by TCRdb to 2017 to 2018). Receptor amplification or capture employed PCR. Sequencing was carried out with a NextSeq 500. TCRdb redid the processing of the public reads, applying fastp at Q25 and MiXCR, and retained in-frame beta chains. For every CDR3 protein sequence, its rows merge into one entry that carries the most common genes and DNA. The sample table holds a few hundred thousand distinct CDR3 sequences, of which under 30% were seen once. The top ten clones comprise roughly 0.77% of the sample. The sequencing input was naive CD8+ T cells from blood, with Jurkat cell RNA spiked in. According to the study, the label for this sample's cell subset or site signals: FACS-sorted CD8+CD4-CCR7+CD45RA+ naive T cells. These TCRs come from a human donor in good health. Some libraries in this study had Jurkat cell RNA spiked in.

This clonotype was seen only a few times. The chain joins TRBV7-9 to TRBJ1-1, with a possible D match to TRBD1 (6 bases). The CDR3 has 14 amino acids. The ends were cut back, 6 bases at V and 5 bases at J, with 16 bases in the middle. The germline gives CDR1 SEHNR, CDR2 FQNEAQ (reference sequence). Written as DNA, the CDR3 is TGTGCCAGCAGTCCACCGGGGCAGGGGACTGAAGCTTTCTTT. This sequence encodes CASSPPGQGTEAFF.

This clonotype was observed a few times. The chain couples TRBV20-1 to TRBJ2-3; perhaps TRBD2 as D (6 bases). V lost 0 bases to trimming and J lost 0 bases, with 13 bases between them. There are 16 residues in the CDR3. Germline assignment: CDR1 DFQATT and CDR2 SNEGSKA (reference sequence). This CDR3 reads CSARDWSGTSTDTQYF. CDR3 DNA: TGCAGTGCTAGAGATTGGTCAGGGACTAGCACAGATACGCAGTATTTT.

V and J are TRBV7-2 and TRBJ2-7; D may be TRBD1 (6 bases). The CDR3 sequence is 15 residues long. Germline CDR1 and CDR2: SGHTA and FQGNSA. V gave up 5 bases and J gave up 6 bases, with 20 bases separating them. The CDR3 spells CASSLTTGAFGEQYF. CDR3 bases: TGTGCCAGCAGCCTAACGACAGGCGCCTTTGGCGAGCAGTACTTC.

This clonotype was recorded a few times. This rearrangement joins TRBV12-3 or TRBV12-4 to TRBJ2-7; 10 nucleotides line up with TRBD1. The CDR3 loop spans 15 amino acids. With V trimmed by 6 bases and J by 0 bases, 5 bases remained unmatched. For the CDR3, the DNA is TGTGCCAGCAGCGAGGACAGGGGGAGCTCCTACGAGCAGTACTTC. Translated, it gives CASSEDRGSSYEQYF.

The chain combines TRBV30 with TRBJ2-3; D is ambiguous. The CDR3 is 14 amino acids. Trimming removed 2 bases at V and 4 bases at J, with 13 bases between. Germline-derived CDR1 and CDR2 are GTSNPN and SVGIG (reference sequence). The CDR3 loop is CAWSILGWPDTQYF. The CDR3 DNA follows: TGTGCCTGGAGTATTTTGGGGTGGCCAGATACGCAGTATTTT.

This clonotype was seen a handful of times. J is TRBJ1-1 and V is TRBV7-9; D might be TRBD1 (6 bases). The germline V and J ends were trimmed by 1 base and 4 bases, with 10 bases remaining between them. The CDR3 has 14 residues. The germline CDR1 and CDR2 sequences are SEHNR and FQNEAQ (reference sequence). For the CDR3, the DNA is TGTGCCAGCAGCTTAGAGGGGGATGGCACTGAAGCTTTCTTT. Its translation: CASSLEGDGTEAFF.

At least ten counts were recorded for this clonotype. The V and J genes are TRBV5-4 and TRBJ1-1; D possibly corresponds to TRBD1 (5 bases). The CDR3 consists of 15 residues. Germline assignment: CDR1 SGHNT and CDR2 YYREEE (reference sequence). The V end lost 0 bases, the J end lost 3 bases, and 12 bases lay between the germline ends. The CDR3 DNA is TGTGCCAGCAGCTTGGGTTGGGGGGTTGACACTGAAGCTTTCTTT. Encoded protein: CASSLGWGVDTEAFF.

This clonotype was recorded a few times. The chain combines TRBV4-3 with TRBJ1-6, with D unresolved. The V gene's germline CDR1 is LGHNA and CDR2 YSLEER. The CDR3 is 15 residues long. The V end lost 0 bases, the J end lost 9 bases, and 12 bases lay between the germline ends. CDR3 loop: CASSQDVRGPSPLHF. The CDR3, as DNA: TGCGCCAGCAGCCAAGACGTACGAGGCCCTTCACCCCTCCACTTT.

This clonotype came up many times. The V gene is TRBV6-2 or TRBV6-3, the J gene TRBJ2-6, with D maybe TRBD1 (6 bases). The CDR3 sequence is 16 residues long. The V end lost 7 bases, the J end lost 0 bases, and 13 bases lay between the germline ends. Germline CDR1 and CDR2: MNHEY and SVGEGT. DNA of the CDR3: TGTGCCAGCACAATTACAGGGTACTCTGGGGCCAACGTCCTGACTTTC. Protein: CASTITGYSGANVLTF.

This clonotype was seen many times. The CDR3 coding sequence is TGTGCCAGCAGCTCCACCTTAGCGGGAGGGCTCGAGCAGTACTTC. This sequence encodes CASSSTLAGGLEQYF. The chain has TRBV5-6 and TRBJ2-7, with 11 nucleotides matching TRBD2. CDR1 and CDR2 (germline): SGHDT, YYEEEE. This CDR3 contains 15 residues. J lost 6 bases, V lost 3 bases, and 8 bases had no gene match.

Notes on this clonotype: Given a much more abundant clone one base away, this may be a read error. No conserved phenylalanine or tryptophan ends this CDR3, so it is likely a read error. The rearrangement links TRBV5-6 to TRBJ2-2, with D unclear. Germline assignment: CDR1 SGHDT and CDR2 YYEEEE. The CDR3 runs to 13 residues. V was pared by 1 base and J by 5 bases, with 6 bases between. The CDR3 nucleotides are TGTGCCAGCAGCTTGATAGATACCGGGGAGCTGTTTCTT. As protein: CASSLIDTGELFL.

The V and J genes are TRBV7-6 and TRBJ2-5, with 11 bases matching TRBD2. V was clipped by 2 bases and J by 2 bases; unmatched bases: 7. CDR1 is SGHVS and CDR2 is FNYEAQ in the germline V gene. This CDR3 is built from 17 residues. This CDR3 is CASSLWASGGLQETQYF. As DNA, the CDR3 is TGTGCCAGCAGCTTATGGGCTAGCGGGGGGCTACAAGAGACCCAGTACTTC.

There are a few counts of this clonotype. The J gene is TRBJ2-7, the V gene TRBV6-6; 8 bases align to TRBD2. This CDR3 is 14 amino acids long. Germline assignment: CDR1 MNHNY and CDR2 SVGAGI (reference sequence). The ends lost 6 bases at V and 7 bases at J; junction bases unmatched: 11. Here the CDR3 reads CASSPLAVDGEQYF. The CDR3 DNA follows: TGTGCCAGCAGCCCACTAGCGGTCGACGGAGAGCAGTACTTC.

This clonotype was seen only a few times. The rearrangement links TRBV7-2 to TRBJ2-5, with 12 nucleotides matching TRBD2. The germline gives CDR1 SGHTA, CDR2 FQGNSA. The CDR3 totals 15 residues. J lost 5 bases, V lost 1 base, and 2 bases had no gene match. CDR3 in amino acids: CASSLDLAGGETQYF. As DNA, the CDR3 is TGTGCCAGCAGCTTAGATCTAGCGGGGGGGGAGACCCAGTACTTC.

The chain combines TRBV11-2 with TRBJ2-1; 10 nucleotides agree with TRBD2. Germline CDR1 and CDR2: SGHAT and FQNNGV. J gave up 7 bases and V 1 base, and 4 bases lay outside the gene matches. The CDR3 is 15 residues long. CDR3 bases: TGTGCCAGCAGCTTAGGCTCTAGCGGGGGTAATGAGCAGTTCTTC. Amino acids: CASSLGSSGGNEQFF. The full variable domain, completed using reference TRBV11-2 and TRBJ2-1, is EAGVAQSPRYKIIEKRQSVAFWCNPISGHATLYWYQQILGQGPKLLIQFQNNGVVDDSQLPKDRFSAERLKGVDSTLKIQPAKLEDSAVYLCASSLGSSGGNEQFFGPGTRLTVL.

The chain combines TRBV7-6 with TRBJ2-7; 8 nucleotides align to TRBD1. Trimming removed 5 bases from V and 1 base from J; junction bases left unmatched: 7. This CDR3 region has 15 residues. Germline V lookup: CDR1 SGHVS, CDR2 FNYEAQ. DNA of the CDR3: TGTGCCAGCAGCCGCGGGACAGGAGGATCCTACGAGCAGTACTTC. This translates into CASSRGTGGSYEQYF.

The gene calls are TRBV24-1 and TRBJ1-2; 7 nucleotides agree with TRBD1. The CDR3 covers 14 residues. The V and J ends lost 7 bases and 5 bases, in that order; junction bases with no gene match: 9. Per germline, CDR1 KGHDR and CDR2 SFDVKD. CDR3 amino acids: CATRDRQGGYGYTF. CDR3 sequence (DNA): TGTGCCACCAGGGACCGACAGGGAGGGTATGGCTACACCTTC.